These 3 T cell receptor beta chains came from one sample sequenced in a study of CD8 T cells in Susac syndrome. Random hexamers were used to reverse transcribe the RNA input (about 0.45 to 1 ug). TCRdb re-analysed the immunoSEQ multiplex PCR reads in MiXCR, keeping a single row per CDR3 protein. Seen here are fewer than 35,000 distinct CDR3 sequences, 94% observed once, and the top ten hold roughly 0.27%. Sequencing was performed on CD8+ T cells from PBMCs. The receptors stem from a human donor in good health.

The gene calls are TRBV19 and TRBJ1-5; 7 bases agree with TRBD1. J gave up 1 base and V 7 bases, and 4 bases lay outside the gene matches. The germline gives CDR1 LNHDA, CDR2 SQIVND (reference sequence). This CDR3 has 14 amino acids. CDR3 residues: CASNPDRSNQPQHF. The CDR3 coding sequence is TGTGCCAGTAACCCGGACAGGAGCAATCAGCCCCAGCATTTT.

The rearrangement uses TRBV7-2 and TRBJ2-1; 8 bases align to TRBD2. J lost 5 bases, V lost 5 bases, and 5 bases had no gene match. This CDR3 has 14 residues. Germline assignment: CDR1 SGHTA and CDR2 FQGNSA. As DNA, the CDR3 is TGTGCCAGCAGCCATATAGCGGGGCACAATGAGCAGTTCTTC. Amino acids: CASSHIAGHNEQFF.

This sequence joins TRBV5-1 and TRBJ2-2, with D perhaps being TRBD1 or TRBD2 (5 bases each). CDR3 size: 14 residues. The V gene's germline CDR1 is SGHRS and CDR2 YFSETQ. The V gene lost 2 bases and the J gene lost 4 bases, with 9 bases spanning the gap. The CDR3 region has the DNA TGCGCCAGCAGCTTCGGGGCTAGCACCGGGGAGCTGTTTTTT. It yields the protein CASSFGASTGELFF.